These T cell receptor beta chains were read from a single sample in a study of cytomegalovirus exposure and HLA in healthy donors. Clones were read by immunoSEQ multiplex PCR, and TCRdb kept only the in-frame ones, dropping some. The table includes 98,000 or so clones, approximately 80% detected once. The sequencing sample was made of PBMCs. Source of these receptors: a woman aged 18-35 years in good health and CMV-seropositive. CDR3s include the opening cysteine and the closing phenylalanine or tryptophan. The order of the fields is CDR3 protein, clone size, V gene. Clone size is given for some rows only: seen once, a few or many times, or a class if the clone is expanded.

CASSLIAGAYNEQFF | - | TRBV28
CASSLGPGETQYF | - | TRBV11-2
CASSLSSGSSYEQYF | - | TRBV5-1
CASSAGGNQPQHF | - | TRBV9
CASRTLGRETQYF | few | TRBV6-5
CASSQGLASTDTQYF | - | TRBV27
CASSRQGTTDTQYF | - | TRBV7-3
CVSRGRGAGGLEQYF | - | TRBV6-5
CSVDRGATQFF | - | TRBV29-1
CASRELAGGVQFF | - | TRBV2
CASRQGQGVYEQYF | - | TRBV10-2
CASTLPGQATEAFF | few | TRBV28
CASSPGQNHQPQHF | - | TRBV6-5
CASSIGAGVQPQHF | - | TRBV19
CASSLGPSGYEQYF | once | TRBV11-2
CASSLVFLSVGTGRAFF | - | TRBV7-2
CATTQGTGGQYGGNQPQHF | - | TRBV28
CASSPGPLSEGYGYTF | - | TRBV6-4
CASSYGTDTYGYTF | - | TRBV6-6
CATGWGEGPYNEQFF | - | TRBV6-1
CASAVSGTGGNQPQHF | few | TRBV28